The TCR beta chain described here comes from a study of blood T cell repertoires in COVID-19. Method: immunoSEQ multiplex PCR; TCRdb's copy keeps in-frame clones and lacks some. The sample has a few hundred thousand clones, roughly 87% seen once. The ends were cut back, 7 bases at V and 0 bases at J, with 13 bases in the middle. The germline V gene encodes CDR1 MDHEN and CDR2 SYDVKM. This CDR3 has 16 residues. Enrollees, about 18 to 89 years old, lived in some 24 US areas. Recovered status applied to Cohort 3 donors who had two consecutive negative PCRs. It also applied to those with clearance or with symptom resolution.

This clonotype was obtained from a young woman who had recovered from COVID-19. The chain recombines TRBV28 with TRBJ1-6; no definite D call. Sequencing was carried out using PBMCs or T cells enriched from blood (not recorded which). CDR3 DNA sequence: TGTGCCAGCATATGGGCAGCAAGCTCCTATAATTCACCCCTCCACTTT. This sequence encodes CASIWAASSYNSPLHF.